This TCR beta chain was identified in a study of T cell responses to AZD1222 COVID-19 vaccine. The table came from immunoSEQ multiplex PCR; TCRdb's copy has only in-frame clones and leaves some out. In the table there are some 97,000 clones, about 88% of which are singletons. The sequence derives from an adult in good health. The sequencing used peripheral blood, collected on day 0 of AZD1222 vaccination.

CDR3: CSVLGGSSYNEQFF. Written as DNA, the CDR3 is TGCAGCGTTCTGGGCGGGAGTTCCTACAATGAGCAGTTCTTC. The rearrangement links TRBV29-1 to TRBJ2-1, with 7 positions matching TRBD2. The CDR3 is 14 amino acids. Germline V gene lookup returns CDR1 SQVTM and CDR2 ANQGSEA. The junction had 5 bases not matched to a gene; V was cut back by 5 bases and J by 1 base.